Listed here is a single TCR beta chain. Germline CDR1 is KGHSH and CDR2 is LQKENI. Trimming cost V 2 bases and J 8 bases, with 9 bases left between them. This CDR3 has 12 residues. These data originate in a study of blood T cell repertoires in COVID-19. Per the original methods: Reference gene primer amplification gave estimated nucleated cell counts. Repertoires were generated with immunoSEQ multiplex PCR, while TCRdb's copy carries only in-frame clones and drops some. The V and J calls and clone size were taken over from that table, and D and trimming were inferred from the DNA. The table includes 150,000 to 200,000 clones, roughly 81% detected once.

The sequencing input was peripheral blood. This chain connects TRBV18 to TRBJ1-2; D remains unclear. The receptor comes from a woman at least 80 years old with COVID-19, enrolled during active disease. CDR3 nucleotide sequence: TGTGCCAGCTCACCAATGGCTCTCGGCTACACCTTC. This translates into CASSPMALGYTF. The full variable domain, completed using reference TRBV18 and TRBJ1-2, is NAGVMQNPRHLVRRRGQEARLRCSPMKGHSHVYWYRQLPEEGLKFMVYLQKENIIDESGMPKERFSAEFPKEGPSILRIQQVVRGDSAAYFCASSPMALGYTFGSGTRLTVV.